These T cell receptor beta chains were read from a single sample in a study of vaccination and CD4 T cells after COVID-19. TCRdb independently ran MiXCR on the PCR reads; one entry per CDR3 protein. The sample contains around 10,000 distinct CDR3 sequences, approximately 61% of which appear only once. For these receptors, no antigen is known. Sample: CD4+ T cells from blood, cultured in vitro. The source is a human donor who had recovered from COVID-19. The CDR3 runs from the conserved cysteine through the conserved F or W. A D gene is named only where the DNA matches it firmly. The listing skips clone size in some rows; elsewhere it reads once, few, many or a size class.

len: 15
abundance: .
d_gene: TRBD2
v_gene: TRBV5-1
j_gene: TRBJ2-7
CDR3nt: TGCGCCAGCAGCTTGGTTACTAGCGGAAACTACGAGCAGTACTTC
CDR3aa: CASSLVTSGNYEQYF

len: 16
abundance: once
d_gene: .
v_gene: TRBV11-3
j_gene: TRBJ2-2
CDR3nt: TGTGCCAGCAGTCATGGTACGGGTCTCTTGACCGGGGAGCTGTTTTTT
CDR3aa: CASSHGTGLLTGELFF

len: 16
abundance: .
d_gene: .
v_gene: TRBV6-5
j_gene: TRBJ2-4
CDR3nt: TGTGCCAGCAGTTACTCTTTTTCCAGGGCCAAAAACATTCAGTACTTC
CDR3aa: CASSYSFSRAKNIQYF

len: 13
abundance: .
d_gene: TRBD1
v_gene: TRBV30
j_gene: TRBJ1-2
CDR3nt: TGTGCCTGGAGTTCTTCAGGGGGCCGTGGCTACACCTTC
CDR3aa: CAWSSSGGRGYTF

len: 13
abundance: few
d_gene: .
v_gene: TRBV7-6
j_gene: TRBJ1-1
CDR3nt: TGTGCCAGCAGCGACGACACGAACACTGAAGCTTTCTTT
CDR3aa: CASSDDTNTEAFF

len: 16
abundance: .
d_gene: TRBD1
v_gene: TRBV15
j_gene: TRBJ1-5
CDR3nt: TGTGCCACCAGCAGAGATCCAGGACAGGGAGGTCAGCCCCAGCATTTT
CDR3aa: CATSRDPGQGGQPQHF

len: 15
abundance: .
d_gene: .
v_gene: TRBV30
j_gene: TRBJ2-2
CDR3nt: TGTGCCTGGAGATCCGGGGGCAGGGACACCGGGGAGCTGTTTTTT
CDR3aa: CAWRSGGRDTGELFF

len: 12
abundance: once
d_gene: .
v_gene: TRBV11-2
j_gene: TRBJ1-5
CDR3nt: TGTGCCAGCAGCCTATTAACAGGGCCCCAGCATTTT
CDR3aa: CASSLLTGPQHF

len: 14
abundance: .
d_gene: TRBD1
v_gene: TRBV20-1
j_gene: TRBJ1-2
CDR3nt: TGCAGTGCTAGAGATTGGGACAGGGGCGATGGCTACACCTTC
CDR3aa: CSARDWDRGDGYTF

len: 16
abundance: .
d_gene: .
v_gene: TRBV25-1
j_gene: TRBJ1-1
CDR3nt: TGTGCCAGCAGTCCTGCGGGGGCAAGGGGTGACACTGAAGCTTTCTTT
CDR3aa: CASSPAGARGDTEAFF

len: 14
abundance: few
d_gene: .
v_gene: TRBV5-4
j_gene: TRBJ1-4
CDR3nt: TGTGCCAGCAGCTTAAGGCAGGGTGATGAAAAACTGTTTTTT
CDR3aa: CASSLRQGDEKLFF

len: 15
abundance: .
d_gene: TRBD1
v_gene: TRBV27
j_gene: TRBJ1-2
CDR3nt: TGTGCCAGCAGTTTTTTTGGGACAGGGGACTATGGCTACACCTTC
CDR3aa: CASSFFGTGDYGYTF

len: 16
abundance: .
d_gene: TRBD1
v_gene: TRBV6-2/TRBV6-3
j_gene: TRBJ1-1
CDR3nt: TGTGCCAGCAGTCTACCGGGACAGCGGCTGAACACTGAAGCTTTCTTT
CDR3aa: CASSLPGQRLNTEAFF

len: 12
abundance: .
d_gene: .
v_gene: TRBV7-9
j_gene: TRBJ1-2
CDR3nt: TGTGCCAGCAGCTTAGAGCAGCGGGGCTACACCTTC
CDR3aa: CASSLEQRGYTF

len: 12
abundance: .
d_gene: .
v_gene: TRBV20-1
j_gene: TRBJ1-1
CDR3nt: TGCAGTGCTACCCAGGCGGGTAGTGAAGCTTTCTTT
CDR3aa: CSATQAGSEAFF

len: 15
abundance: .
d_gene: TRBD2
v_gene: TRBV15
j_gene: TRBJ2-3
CDR3nt: TGTGCCACCAGCAGAGGACTAGCGGAGACAGATACGCAGTATTTT
CDR3aa: CATSRGLAETDTQYF

len: 14
abundance: hyperexpanded
d_gene: .
v_gene: TRBV20-1
j_gene: TRBJ1-5
CDR3nt: TGCAGTGCTAGTGAGGGGGGACGGGGTCAGCCCCAGCATTTT
CDR3aa: CSASEGGRGQPQHF

len: 17
abundance: .
d_gene: TRBD1
v_gene: TRBV24-1
j_gene: TRBJ2-2
CDR3nt: TGTGCCACCAGCGAAACAACAGGGGTGGGGAACACCGGGGAGCTGTTTTTT
CDR3aa: CATSETTGVGNTGELFF

len: 14
abundance: .
d_gene: .
v_gene: TRBV10-3
j_gene: TRBJ2-1
CDR3nt: TGTGCCATCAGTGAGTCGACTCAGCGCCATGAGCAGTTCTTC
CDR3aa: CAISESTQRHEQFF

len: 13
abundance: medium-sized
d_gene: TRBD1
v_gene: TRBV15
j_gene: TRBJ2-4
CDR3nt: TGTGCCACCAACCAGGGGGCGACGGACATTCAGTACTTC
CDR3aa: CATNQGATDIQYF

len: 15
abundance: .
d_gene: TRBD2
v_gene: TRBV19
j_gene: TRBJ2-1
CDR3nt: TGTGCCAGTAGAAAGACTAGCGGGAGTCGCGGTGAGCAGTTCTTC
CDR3aa: CASRKTSGSRGEQFF

len: 16
abundance: .
d_gene: .
v_gene: TRBV21-1
j_gene: TRBJ2-7
CDR3nt: TGTGCCAGCAGCAAAGTAGAGACTAGGAAGTCCTACGAGCAGTACTTC
CDR3aa: CASSKVETRKSYEQYF

len: 15
abundance: .
d_gene: TRBD2
v_gene: TRBV7-3
j_gene: TRBJ2-3
CDR3nt: TGTGCCAGCAGCCTGCTAGCGGGCAGCACAGATACGCAGTATTTT
CDR3aa: CASSLLAGSTDTQYF

len: 14
abundance: .
d_gene: TRBD1
v_gene: TRBV6-2/TRBV6-3
j_gene: TRBJ2-1
CDR3nt: TGTGCCAGCAGTTATCAGGGGACAGCCCTTACCCCGATCTTC
CDR3aa: CASSYQGTALTPIF

len: 16
abundance: .
d_gene: TRBD1
v_gene: TRBV6-5
j_gene: TRBJ1-2
CDR3nt: TGTGCCAGCAGTTACAGGAGGACAGGGGGGGCCTATGGCTACACCTTC
CDR3aa: CASSYRRTGGAYGYTF

len: 15
abundance: .
d_gene: .
v_gene: TRBV11-1
j_gene: TRBJ1-1
CDR3nt: TGTGCCAGCAGCTTAGACGCGGGTTTGAACACTGAAGCTTTCTTT
CDR3aa: CASSLDAGLNTEAFF

len: 15
abundance: .
d_gene: .
v_gene: TRBV28
j_gene: TRBJ2-7
CDR3nt: TGTGCCAGCAGTTTAGGGAGCGGGTTCTCCTACGAGCAGTACTTC
CDR3aa: CASSLGSGFSYEQYF

len: 14
abundance: .
d_gene: .
v_gene: TRBV20-1
j_gene: TRBJ2-3
CDR3nt: TGCAGTGCTAGAGATATGTTGCGCACAGATACGCAGTATTTT
CDR3aa: CSARDMLRTDTQYF

len: 11
abundance: .
d_gene: .
v_gene: TRBV10-1
j_gene: TRBJ2-5
CDR3nt: TGCGCCAGATTTTGGGAAGAGACCCAGTACTTC
CDR3aa: CARFWEETQYF

len: 14
abundance: .
d_gene: TRBD2
v_gene: TRBV29-1
j_gene: TRBJ2-1
CDR3nt: TGCAGCGTTGAGCCTAGCGGGAGGCTCAATGAGCAGTTCTTC
CDR3aa: CSVEPSGRLNEQFF

len: 12
abundance: large
d_gene: .
v_gene: TRBV27
j_gene: TRBJ2-5
CDR3nt: TGTGCCAGCAGTTCCCCCCCAGGGGCCCAGTACTTC
CDR3aa: CASSSPPGAQYF

len: 19
abundance: .
d_gene: TRBD2
v_gene: TRBV20-1
j_gene: TRBJ2-1
CDR3nt: TGCAGTGCCCCCCGCGTCGGCCTAGCGGAGGGGATTGGGGGGAATGAGCAGTTCTTC
CDR3aa: CSAPRVGLAEGIGGNEQFF

len: 17
abundance: once
d_gene: TRBD2
v_gene: TRBV4-2
j_gene: TRBJ2-3
CDR3nt: TGTGCCAGCAGCCAAGAGGCTAGCGGGAGTGGCACAGATACGCAGTATTTT
CDR3aa: CASSQEASGSGTDTQYF

len: 14
abundance: once
d_gene: .
v_gene: TRBV7-9
j_gene: TRBJ2-3
CDR3nt: TGTGCCAGCAGCTTAGTAGGACAATCAGATACGCAGTATTTT
CDR3aa: CASSLVGQSDTQYF

len: 14
abundance: once
d_gene: .
v_gene: TRBV6-1
j_gene: TRBJ1-5
CDR3nt: TGTGCCAGTACTTCATCGGGGAACAATCAGCCCCAGCATTTT
CDR3aa: CASTSSGNNQPQHF

len: 16
abundance: .
d_gene: .
v_gene: TRBV7-9
j_gene: TRBJ2-1
CDR3nt: TGTGCCGAACAGCCGCCCGGGCAGATTATATACAATGAGCAGTTCTTC
CDR3aa: CAEQPPGQIIYNEQFF

len: 14
abundance: .
d_gene: .
v_gene: TRBV29-1
j_gene: TRBJ2-1
CDR3nt: TGCAGCGTTATTTACGACCCAGCTGGTGGTGAGCAGTTCTTC
CDR3aa: CSVIYDPAGGEQFF

len: 14
abundance: .
d_gene: .
v_gene: TRBV7-9
j_gene: TRBJ1-4
CDR3nt: TGTGCCAGCAGCTTACAGATCGGGAGCGAAAAACTGTTTTTT
CDR3aa: CASSLQIGSEKLFF

len: 14
abundance: .
d_gene: .
v_gene: TRBV7-9
j_gene: TRBJ1-6
CDR3nt: TGTGCCAGCAGCTTTGGCAGTGGGGGTTCACCCCTCCACTTT
CDR3aa: CASSFGSGGSPLHF

len: 14
abundance: .
d_gene: TRBD1
v_gene: TRBV27
j_gene: TRBJ1-5
CDR3nt: TGTGCCAGCAGCCGAATTCAGGGGGGTCAGCCCCAGCATTTT
CDR3aa: CASSRIQGGQPQHF

len: 14
abundance: .
d_gene: TRBD2
v_gene: TRBV20-1
j_gene: TRBJ2-7
CDR3nt: TGCAGTGCTAGAACAGCAGCGGGAAAGTACGAGCAGTACTTC
CDR3aa: CSARTAAGKYEQYF

len: 17
abundance: .
d_gene: .
v_gene: TRBV5-1
j_gene: TRBJ1-6
CDR3nt: TGCGCCAGCAGCCGAAACGACTCCCCGGGGGATAATTCACCCCTCCACTTT
CDR3aa: CASSRNDSPGDNSPLHF